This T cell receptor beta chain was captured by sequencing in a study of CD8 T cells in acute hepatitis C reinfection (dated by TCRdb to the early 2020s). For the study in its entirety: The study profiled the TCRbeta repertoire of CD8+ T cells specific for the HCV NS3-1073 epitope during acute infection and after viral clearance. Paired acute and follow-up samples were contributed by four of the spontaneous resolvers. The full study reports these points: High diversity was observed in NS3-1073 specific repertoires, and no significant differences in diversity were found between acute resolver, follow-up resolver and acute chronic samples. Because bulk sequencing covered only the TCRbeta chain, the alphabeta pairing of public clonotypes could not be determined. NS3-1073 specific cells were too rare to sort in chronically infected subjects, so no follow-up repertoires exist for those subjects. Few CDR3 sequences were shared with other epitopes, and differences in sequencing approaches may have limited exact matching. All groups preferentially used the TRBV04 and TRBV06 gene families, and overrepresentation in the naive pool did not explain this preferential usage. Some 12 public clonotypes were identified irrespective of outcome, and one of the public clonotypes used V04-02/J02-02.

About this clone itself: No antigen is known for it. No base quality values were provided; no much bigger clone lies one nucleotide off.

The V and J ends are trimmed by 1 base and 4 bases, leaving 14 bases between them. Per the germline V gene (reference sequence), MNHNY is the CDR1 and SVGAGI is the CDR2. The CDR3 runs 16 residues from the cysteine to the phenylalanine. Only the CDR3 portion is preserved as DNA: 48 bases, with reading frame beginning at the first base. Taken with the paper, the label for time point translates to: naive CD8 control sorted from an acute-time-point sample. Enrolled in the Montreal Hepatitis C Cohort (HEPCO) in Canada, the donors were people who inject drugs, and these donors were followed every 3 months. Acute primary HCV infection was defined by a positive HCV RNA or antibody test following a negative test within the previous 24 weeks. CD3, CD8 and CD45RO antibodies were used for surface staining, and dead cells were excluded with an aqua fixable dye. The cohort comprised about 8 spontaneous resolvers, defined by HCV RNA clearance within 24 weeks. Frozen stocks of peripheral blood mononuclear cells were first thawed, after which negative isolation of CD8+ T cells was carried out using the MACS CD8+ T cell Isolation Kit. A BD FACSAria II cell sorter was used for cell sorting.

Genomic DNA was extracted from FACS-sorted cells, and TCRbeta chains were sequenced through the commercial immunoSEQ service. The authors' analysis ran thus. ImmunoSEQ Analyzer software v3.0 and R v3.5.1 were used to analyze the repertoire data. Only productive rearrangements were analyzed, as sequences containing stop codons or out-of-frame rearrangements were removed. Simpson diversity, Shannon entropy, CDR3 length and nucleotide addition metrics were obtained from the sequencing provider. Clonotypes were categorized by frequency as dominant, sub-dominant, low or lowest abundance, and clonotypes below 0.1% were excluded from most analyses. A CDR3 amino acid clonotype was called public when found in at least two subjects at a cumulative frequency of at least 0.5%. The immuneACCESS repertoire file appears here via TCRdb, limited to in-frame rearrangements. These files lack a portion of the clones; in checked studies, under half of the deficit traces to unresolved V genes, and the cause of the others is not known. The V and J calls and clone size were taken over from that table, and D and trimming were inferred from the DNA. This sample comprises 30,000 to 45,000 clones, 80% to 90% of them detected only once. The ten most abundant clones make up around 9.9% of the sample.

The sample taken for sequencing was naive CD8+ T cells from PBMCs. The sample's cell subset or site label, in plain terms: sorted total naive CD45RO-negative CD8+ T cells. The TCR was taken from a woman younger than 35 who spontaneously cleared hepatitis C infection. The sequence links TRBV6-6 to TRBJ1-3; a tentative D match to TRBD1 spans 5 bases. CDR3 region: CASSYLGPSRGNTIYF. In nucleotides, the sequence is TGTGCCAGCAGTTACTTGGGACCGAGTAGGGGAAACACCATATATTTT.